A selection of T cell receptor beta chains follows, all from one sample in a study of T-cell memory formation after mild COVID-19. TCRdb reprocessed the 5' RACE reads via MiXCR and lists one record per CDR3 protein. The profile shows roughly 340,000 distinct CDR3 sequences, less than 20% of them singletons. The sample taken for sequencing was PBMCs or a T cell subset sorted from them (not recorded which). Receptors were obtained from a man younger than 35 who had mild COVID-19 (a few samples of this study predate the infection). Cell type and time point are not known. CDR3s include the opening cysteine and the closing phenylalanine or tryptophan. The D gene is left open where the match is weak. Size is stated for part of the rows, as once, few or many counts, or as a class when the clone is expanded.

length	V	D	J	size	CDR3	DNA
13	TRBV6-5	NA	TRBJ2-1	NA	CASSYSALNEQFF	TGTGCCAGCAGTTACTCGGCGCTGAATGAGCAGTTCTTC
14	TRBV4-3	NA	TRBJ2-2	NA	CASRSGPNTGELFF	TGCGCCAGCAGGTCCGGGCCGAACACCGGGGAGCTGTTTTTT
13	TRBV7-7	NA	TRBJ2-2	many	CASSNTGSGELFF	TGTGCTAGCAGCAATACAGGGTCCGGGGAGCTGTTTTTT
13	TRBV28	NA	TRBJ2-7	NA	CASSLVERFEQYF	TGTGCCAGCAGTTTGGTTGAGAGATTCGAGCAGTACTTC
14	TRBV7-9	NA	TRBJ1-4	NA	CAGQDFATNEKLFF	TGTGCCGGACAAGATTTTGCAACTAATGAAAAACTGTTTTTT
15	TRBV7-2	NA	TRBJ2-2	NA	CASSLPGQNTGELFF	TGTGCCAGCAGCTTGCCGGGACAGAACACCGGGGAGCTGTTTTTT
14	TRBV6-2/TRBV6-3	NA	TRBJ1-4	NA	CASGTPATNEKLFF	TGTGCCAGCGGAACCCCAGCAACTAATGAAAAACTGTTTTTT
16	TRBV5-4	TRBD2	TRBJ2-3	NA	CASSPGPGLAGDTQYF	TGTGCCAGCAGCCCTGGACCTGGACTAGCGGGAGATACGCAGTATTTT
18	TRBV7-2	TRBD2	TRBJ2-1	once	CASSWASGGFNSYNEQFF	TGTGCCAGCAGCTGGGCTAGCGGGGGCTTCAATTCCTACAATGAGCAGTTCTTC
12	TRBV5-1	NA	TRBJ1-1	NA	CASSVGTPEAFF	TGCGCCAGCAGCGTTGGGACACCTGAAGCTTTCTTT
13	TRBV7-2	NA	TRBJ2-2	NA	CASSLFPAGELFF	TGTGCCAGCAGCTTATTTCCTGCCGGGGAGCTGTTTTTT
12	TRBV12-3/TRBV12-4	NA	TRBJ2-3	NA	CASSDVGDTQYF	TGTGCCAGCAGCGACGTGGGAGATACGCAGTATTTT
18	TRBV5-1	TRBD1	TRBJ1-1	few	CASSTGTGGREANTEAFF	TGCGCCAGCAGCACCGGGACAGGGGGAAGAGAAGCAAACACTGAAGCTTTCTTT
15	TRBV5-1	NA	TRBJ1-1	few	CASSLKPGWDTEAFF	TGCGCCAGCAGCTTGAAGCCAGGGTGGGACACTGAAGCTTTCTTT
19	TRBV7-2	TRBD2	TRBJ2-3	NA	CASSFPREAGGLGTDTQYF	TGTGCCAGCAGCTTCCCTAGGGAGGCGGGGGGGCTCGGCACAGATACGCAGTATTTT
14	TRBV18	TRBD2	TRBJ2-1	NA	CASSPPGGYNEQFF	TGTGCCAGCTCACCTCCGGGGGGATACAATGAGCAGTTCTTC
14	TRBV4-1	NA	TRBJ1-5	NA	CASSQGQGNQPQHF	TGCGCCAGCAGCCAAGGGCAGGGCAATCAGCCCCAGCATTTT
16	TRBV7-9	TRBD2	TRBJ2-1	NA	CASSTIASGGWYEQFF	TGTGCCAGCAGCACGATCGCTAGCGGGGGTTGGTATGAGCAGTTCTTC
14	TRBV20-1	NA	TRBJ2-1	NA	CSANEGDGRGIQFF	TGCAGTGCGAACGAGGGAGATGGCCGGGGGATCCAGTTCTTC
13	TRBV3-1	NA	TRBJ1-2	many	CASSQQGSYGYTF	TGTGCCAGCAGTCAGCAGGGAAGCTATGGCTACACCTTC
14	TRBV5-1	NA	TRBJ2-4	few	CASSLEQPRNIQYF	TGCGCCAGCAGCTTGGAACAACCGCGAAACATTCAGTACTTC
14	TRBV7-2	NA	TRBJ2-7	NA	CASSFSGTPYEQYF	TGTGCCAGCAGCTTTTCCGGGACACCCTACGAGCAGTACTTC
17	TRBV4-1	TRBD2	TRBJ2-1	many	CASSRGGLAALGNEQFF	TGCGCCAGCAGCCGAGGGGGACTAGCGGCCCTAGGTAATGAGCAGTTCTTC
14	TRBV4-3	NA	TRBJ2-3	few	CASSQEVGTDTQYF	TGCGCCAGCAGCCAAGAGGTCGGGACAGATACGCAGTATTTT
14	TRBV29-1	TRBD1	TRBJ2-1	NA	CRLSGTGAGNEQFF	TGCAGGCTTTCAGGGACAGGGGCCGGCAATGAGCAGTTCTTC
17	TRBV4-3	NA	TRBJ1-5	NA	CASSQEASGTEGQPQHF	TGCGCCAGCAGCCAAGAGGCCTCCGGGACGGAAGGTCAGCCCCAGCATTTT